This T cell receptor beta chain appears in the sequencing data of a study of vaccination effects on CD4 cells after COVID-19. Clones were sequenced by immunoSEQ multiplex PCR, and TCRdb holds only the in-frame ones, with some missing. The sample lists approximately 47,000 clones; 60% to 75% were seen once. Cells that had been cultured for nine to eleven days were the source of isolated CD4+ T cells. Participants completed two doses of the BNT162b2 or mRNA-1273 vaccine. Notes on this clone: The antigen is undetermined.

The ends lost 6 bases at V and 7 bases at J; junction bases unmatched: 8. Germline assignment: CDR1 SNHLY and CDR2 FYNNEI. This CDR3 has 15 amino acids. V usage is TRBV2 and J usage is TRBJ1-6, with 8 bases lining up with TRBD1. The TCR sequence derives from a human donor who received a COVID-19 vaccine. The source material was CD4+ T cells from PBMCs cultured without peptide, sampled after COVID-19 vaccination. Written as DNA, the CDR3 is TGTGCCAGCAGCGCAGACCGGGACAGGAATTCACCCCTCCACTTT. Translated, it gives CASSADRDRNSPLHF. Variable domain in full (rest from reference TRBV2 and TRBJ1-6): EPEVTQTPSHQVTQMGQEVILRCVPISNHLYFYWYRQILGQKVEFLVSFYNNEISEKSEIFDDQFSVERPDGSNFTLKIRSTKLEDSAMYFCASSADRDRNSPLHFGNGTRLTVT.